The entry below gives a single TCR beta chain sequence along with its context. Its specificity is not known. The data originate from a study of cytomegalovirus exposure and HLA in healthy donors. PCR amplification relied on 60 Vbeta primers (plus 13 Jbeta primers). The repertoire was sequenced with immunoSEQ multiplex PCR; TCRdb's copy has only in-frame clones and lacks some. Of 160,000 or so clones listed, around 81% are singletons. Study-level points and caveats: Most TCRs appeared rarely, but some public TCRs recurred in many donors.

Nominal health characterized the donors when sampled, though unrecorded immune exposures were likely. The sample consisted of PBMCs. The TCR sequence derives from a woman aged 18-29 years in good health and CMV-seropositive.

CDR3 in DNA: TGTGCCAGCAGCCATTTACGATCAGGGGGTCTTGGTTCACCCCTCCACTTT. Protein: CASSHLRSGGLGSPLHF. V is TRBV11-2 and J is TRBJ1-6; 7 bases map to TRBD1. CDR1 is SGHAT and CDR2 is FQNNGV in the germline V gene. The CDR3 is 17 residues long. The J segment lost 9 bases and the V segment lost 5 bases, leaving 16 bases of the junction unmatched.